This T cell receptor (beta chain) was found in a study of blood T cell repertoires in COVID-19. Study in general: Spain, Italy and the United States supplied samples that represented acute and convalescent COVID-19. PBMCs, B-cell-depleted T cells, or T cells provided the cDNA or gDNA that made up the material.

Per the authors' pipeline: The authors estimated nucleated cell counts from reference gene primer amplification. Profiling relied on immunoSEQ multiplex PCR, and the TCRdb table lists in-frame clones only, not all of them. That table is the source of V, J and clone size, and D and trimming were worked out from the DNA. Of 250,000 to 300,000 clones listed, roughly nine tenths are singletons. This clone was detected a few times. Per the germline V gene, CDR1 is SGHRS and CDR2 is YFSETQ. V was clipped by 0 bases and J by 1 base, with 10 bases between them. The length of the CDR3 is 15 residues. The V and J genes are TRBV5-1 and TRBJ1-1; TRBD1 is a possible D gene (5 bases). The sequenced material came from peripheral blood. This TCR was sampled from a woman aged 50 to 60 who had recovered from COVID-19. CDR3 sequence reads: CASSLDRFKNTEAFF. The CDR3 bases are TGCGCCAGCAGCTTGGACAGGTTTAAGAACACTGAAGCTTTCTTT.